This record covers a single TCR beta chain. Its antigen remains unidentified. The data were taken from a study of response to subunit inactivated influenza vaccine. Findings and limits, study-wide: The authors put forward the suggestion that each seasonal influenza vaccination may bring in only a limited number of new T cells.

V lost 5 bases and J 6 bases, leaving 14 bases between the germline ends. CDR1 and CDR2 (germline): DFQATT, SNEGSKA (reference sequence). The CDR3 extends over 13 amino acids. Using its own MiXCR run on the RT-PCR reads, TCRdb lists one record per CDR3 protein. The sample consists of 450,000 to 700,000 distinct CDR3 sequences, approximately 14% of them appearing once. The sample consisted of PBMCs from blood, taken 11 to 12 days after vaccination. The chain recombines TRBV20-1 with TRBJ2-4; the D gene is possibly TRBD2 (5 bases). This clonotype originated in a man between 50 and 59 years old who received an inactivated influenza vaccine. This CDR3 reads CSAPPPGINIQYF. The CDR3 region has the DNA TGCAGTGCTCCTCCCCCGGGAATAAACATTCAGTACTTC.